Below, one T cell receptor beta chain is given with its context. The sample belongs to a study of T cells in Graves' hyperthyroidism and ophthalmopathy. Amplification of TCR beta CDR3 regions used RNA as the template. The HTBI primer set served for first-round RT-PCR of the TCR CDR3. TCRdb redid the calling of the multiplex PCR reads with MiXCR, one entry per CDR3 protein. Of approximately 570,000 distinct CDR3 sequences listed, about 20% are singletons. Germline CDR1 is LGHDT and CDR2 is YNNKEL (reference sequence). This CDR3 has 16 amino acids. V lost 2 bases, J lost 6 bases, and 16 bases lay in between.

The chain links TRBV3-1 to TRBJ2-2, with a weak D call TRBD1 (6 bases). The source material was blood. This receptor was obtained from a man between 40 and 49 years old with Graves' ophthalmopathy. DNA for the CDR3: TGTGCCAGCAGCCAATCGGAGGCAGGGGCGGCCGGGGAGCTGTTTTTT. Translating it yields CASSQSEAGAAGELFF.